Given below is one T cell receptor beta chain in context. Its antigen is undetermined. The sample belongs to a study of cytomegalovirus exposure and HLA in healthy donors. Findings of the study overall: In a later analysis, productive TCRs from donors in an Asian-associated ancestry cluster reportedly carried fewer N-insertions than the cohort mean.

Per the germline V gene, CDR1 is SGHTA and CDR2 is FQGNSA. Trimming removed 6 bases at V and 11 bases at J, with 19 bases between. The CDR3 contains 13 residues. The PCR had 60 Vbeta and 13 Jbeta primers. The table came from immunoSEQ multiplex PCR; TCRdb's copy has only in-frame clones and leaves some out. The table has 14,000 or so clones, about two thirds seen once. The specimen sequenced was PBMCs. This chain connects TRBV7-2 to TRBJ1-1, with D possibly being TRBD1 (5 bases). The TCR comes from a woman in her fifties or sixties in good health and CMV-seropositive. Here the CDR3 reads CASSSPGPRRAFF. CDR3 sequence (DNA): TGTGCCAGCAGTTCACCAGGGCCTCGACGCGCTTTCTTT. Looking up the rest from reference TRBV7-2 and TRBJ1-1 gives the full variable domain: GAGVSQSPSNKVTEKGKDVELRCDPISGHTALYWYRQSLGQGLEFLIYFQGNSAPDKSGLPSDRFSAERTGGSVSTLTIQRTQQEDSAVYLCASSSPGPRRAFFGQGTRLTVV.